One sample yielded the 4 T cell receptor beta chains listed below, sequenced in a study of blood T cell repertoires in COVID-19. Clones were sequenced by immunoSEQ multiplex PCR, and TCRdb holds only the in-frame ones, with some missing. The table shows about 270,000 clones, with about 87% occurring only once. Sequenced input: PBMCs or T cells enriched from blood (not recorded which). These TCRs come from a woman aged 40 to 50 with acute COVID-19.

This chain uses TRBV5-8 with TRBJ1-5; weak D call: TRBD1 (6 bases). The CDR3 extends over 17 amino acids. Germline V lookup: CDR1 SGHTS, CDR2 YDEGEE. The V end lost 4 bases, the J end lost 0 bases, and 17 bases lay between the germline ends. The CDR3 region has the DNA TGTGCCAGCAGCCCACAAATAAGGACAGATAGCAATCAGCCCCAGCATTTT. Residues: CASSPQIRTDSNQPQHF. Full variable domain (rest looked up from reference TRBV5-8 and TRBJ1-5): EAGVTQSPTHLIKTRGQQATLRCSPISGHTSVYWYQQALGLGLQFLLWYDEGEERNRGNFPPRFSGRQFPNYSSELNVNALELEDSALYLCASSPQIRTDSNQPQHFGDGTRLSIL.

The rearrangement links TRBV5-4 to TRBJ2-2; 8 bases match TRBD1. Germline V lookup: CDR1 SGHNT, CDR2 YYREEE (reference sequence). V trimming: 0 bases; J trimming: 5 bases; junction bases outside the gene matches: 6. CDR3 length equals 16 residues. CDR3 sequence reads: CASSLGGQGETGELFF. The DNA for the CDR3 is TGTGCCAGCAGCTTGGGCGGACAGGGAGAAACCGGGGAGCTGTTTTTT.

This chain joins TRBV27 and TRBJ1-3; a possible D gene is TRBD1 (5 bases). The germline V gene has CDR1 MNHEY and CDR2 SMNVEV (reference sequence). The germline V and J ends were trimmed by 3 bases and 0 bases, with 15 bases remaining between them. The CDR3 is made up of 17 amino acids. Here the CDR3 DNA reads TGTGCCAGCAGTTTTAGACAGCCCGCGGCCTCTGGAAACACCATATATTTT. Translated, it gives CASSFRQPAASGNTIYF.

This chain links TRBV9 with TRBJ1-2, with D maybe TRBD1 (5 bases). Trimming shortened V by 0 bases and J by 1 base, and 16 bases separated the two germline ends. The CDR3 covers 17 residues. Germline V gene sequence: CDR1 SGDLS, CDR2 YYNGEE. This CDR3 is CASSVATGAGINYGYTF. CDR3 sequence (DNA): TGTGCCAGCAGCGTAGCTACTGGGGCAGGGATTAACTATGGCTACACCTTC.